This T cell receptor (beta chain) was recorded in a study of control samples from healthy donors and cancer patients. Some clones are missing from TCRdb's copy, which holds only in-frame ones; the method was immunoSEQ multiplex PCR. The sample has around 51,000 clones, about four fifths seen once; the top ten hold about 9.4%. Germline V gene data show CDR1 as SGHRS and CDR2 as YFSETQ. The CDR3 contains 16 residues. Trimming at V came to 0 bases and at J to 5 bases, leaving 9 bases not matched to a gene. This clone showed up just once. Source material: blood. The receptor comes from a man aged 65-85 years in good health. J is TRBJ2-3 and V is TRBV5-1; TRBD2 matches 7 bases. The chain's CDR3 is CASSLVVHGGVDTQYF. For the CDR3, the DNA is TGCGCCAGCAGCTTGGTGGTTCATGGGGGGGTAGATACGCAGTATTTT. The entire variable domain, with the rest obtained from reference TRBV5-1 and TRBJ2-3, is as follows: KAGVTQTPRYLIKTRGQQVTLSCSPISGHRSVSWYQQTPGQGLQFLFEYFSETQRNKGNFPGRFSGRQFSNSRSEMNVSTLELGDSALYLCASSLVVHGGVDTQYFGPGTRLTVL.